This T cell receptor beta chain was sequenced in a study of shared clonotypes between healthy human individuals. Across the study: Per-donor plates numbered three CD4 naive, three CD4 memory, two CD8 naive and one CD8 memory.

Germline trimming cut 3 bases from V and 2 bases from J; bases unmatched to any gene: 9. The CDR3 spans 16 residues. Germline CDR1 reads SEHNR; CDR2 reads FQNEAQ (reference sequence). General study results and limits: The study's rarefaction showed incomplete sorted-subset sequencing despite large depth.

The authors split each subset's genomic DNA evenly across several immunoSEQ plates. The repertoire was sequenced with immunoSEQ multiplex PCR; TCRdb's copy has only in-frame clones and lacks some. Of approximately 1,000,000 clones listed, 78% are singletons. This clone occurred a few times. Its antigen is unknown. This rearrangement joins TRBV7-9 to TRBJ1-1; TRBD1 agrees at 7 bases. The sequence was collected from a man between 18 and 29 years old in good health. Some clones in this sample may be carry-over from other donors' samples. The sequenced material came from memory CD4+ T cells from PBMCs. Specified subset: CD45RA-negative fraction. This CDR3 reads CASSFHRGPDNTEAFF. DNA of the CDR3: TGTGCCAGCAGCTTCCACAGGGGACCCGATAACACTGAAGCTTTCTTT.